This TCR beta chain was observed in a study of vaccination effects on CD4 cells after COVID-19. For the study at large: Of the BNT162b2 and mRNA-1273 vaccines, participants received two doses of one or the other. Points from the study as a whole: Late after vaccination, infection- and vaccine-induced clones showed marked clonal contraction.

Details on this clone: Its antigen is unidentified.

It was after approximately 11 days of culture that CD4+ T cells were isolated. Trimming removed 5 bases from V and 8 bases from J; junction bases left unmatched: 7. The CDR3 runs 13 residues. Germline V gives CDR1 LNHDA, CDR2 SQIVND (reference sequence). Sequencing was performed with immunoSEQ multiplex PCR; in TCRdb, only in-frame clones are kept and a portion is missing. Of 40,000 or so clones in the sample, about four fifths were seen once. The sample was CD4+ T cells from PBMCs cultured without peptide, taken before COVID-19 vaccination. This clonotype originated in a human donor who received a COVID-19 vaccine. The chain has TRBV19 and TRBJ1-2; TRBD1 matches 8 bases. The DNA for the CDR3 is TGTGCCAGTAGTTTGCAGGGGGCTTACGGCTACACCTTC. Translating gives CASSLQGAYGYTF.